A single sample is the source of the 9 T cell receptor beta chains below, sequenced in a study of beta chain features in type 1 diabetes. The isolated RNA, all of it, was reverse transcribed, so expressed TCRB transcripts were what got sequenced. The data were produced by immunoSEQ multiplex PCR, yet TCRdb's version contains in-frame clones alone and is incomplete. The table includes 35,000 or so clones, roughly two thirds detected once. The material sequenced was Tregs from blood. Receptor source: a woman aged 25 to 45 in good health.

This clone appeared a few times. V gene TRBV11-2 combines with J gene TRBJ2-1, with a weak D call TRBD2 (5 bases). CDR3 length: 14 amino acids. Germline V gene sequence: CDR1 SGHAT, CDR2 FQNNGV. Trimming shortened V by 5 bases and J by 8 bases, and 16 bases separated the two germline ends. CDR3 coding DNA: TGTGCCAGCAGCCCCTTTTCCCGGGGTCATGAGCAGTTCTTC. It yields the protein CASSPFSRGHEQFF.

The chain joins TRBV19 to TRBJ1-5, with no clear D. Trimming cost V 3 bases and J 5 bases, with 5 bases left between them. The V gene's germline CDR1 is LNHDA and CDR2 SQIVND (reference sequence). The CDR3 consists of 12 residues. The CDR3 loop reads CASSIHYQPQHF. The DNA for the CDR3 is TGTGCCAGTAGTATTCACTATCAGCCCCAGCATTTT.

The genes are TRBV4-3 and TRBJ2-3, with 9 bases identical to TRBD2. The CDR3 covers 15 residues. The germline CDR1 and CDR2 sequences are LGHNA and YSLEER. V dropped 1 base and J dropped 2; count of bases not matched to a gene: 1. The DNA for the CDR3 is TGCGCCAGCAGCCAAGTAGCGGGAGCCACAGATACGCAGTATTTT. This codes for CASSQVAGATDTQYF.

The chain is built from TRBV25-1 and TRBJ2-1, with D unclear. Germline V gene lookup returns CDR1 MGHDK and CDR2 SYGVNS. The ends were cut back, 5 bases at V and 5 bases at J, with 7 bases in the middle. The CDR3 loop spans 12 amino acids. CDR3 protein: CASSLSDNEQFF. CDR3 bases: TGTGCCAGCAGTCTGTCTGACAATGAGCAGTTCTTC.

This clone has only a few counts. V is TRBV6-5 and J is TRBJ1-1, with 7 nucleotides matching TRBD1. After removal of 6 bases from V and 1 base from J, the junction contained 8 bases not matched to a gene. Germline V gene data show CDR1 as MNHEY and CDR2 as SVGAGI. CDR3 size: 15 residues. The DNA for the CDR3 is TGTGCCAGCAGCCGAGGGACAGCTAGGAACACTGAAGCTTTCTTT. As protein: CASSRGTARNTEAFF.

The chain joins TRBV5-1 to TRBJ2-3, with 7 bases aligning to TRBD2. Germline V gives CDR1 SGHRS, CDR2 YFSETQ. J was trimmed by 6 bases and V by 0 bases; bases with no gene match: 7. The CDR3 is 15 residues long. CDR3 in amino acids: CASSLVAGVRDTQYF. DNA for the CDR3: TGCGCCAGCAGCTTGGTGGCGGGAGTAAGGGATACGCAGTATTTT.

V and J are TRBV7-9 and TRBJ2-2; a weak D match, TRBD2 (5 bases). V lost 2 bases, J lost 2 bases, and 9 bases lay in between. Germline V gene lookup returns CDR1 SEHNR and CDR2 FQNEAQ (reference sequence). The CDR3 has 15 residues. CDR3 DNA sequence: TGTGCCAGCAGCTTACGTCGGGATAACACCGGGGAGCTGTTTTTT. Protein product: CASSLRRDNTGELFF.

V gene TRBV18 combines with J gene TRBJ2-7; 7 bases are a match to TRBD2. This CDR3 region has 15 residues. The trim removed 4 bases at V and 4 bases at J, leaving 10 bases unmatched. Germline V CDR1 and CDR2: KGHSH, LQKENI. The DNA of the CDR3 is TGTGCCAGCTCACGGGCCGGAGCGGGAACGTACGAGCAGTACTTC. Translated: CASSRAGAGTYEQYF.

The chain carries TRBV7-2 and TRBJ2-7, with 10 nucleotides matching TRBD1. Germline CDR1 reads SGHTA; CDR2 reads FQGNSA. The length of the CDR3 is 16 residues. The junction had 4 bases not matched to a gene; V was cut back by 0 bases and J by 2 bases. The CDR3 loop reads CASSLAGTGEAYEQYF. CDR3 nucleotide sequence: TGTGCCAGCAGCTTAGCGGGGACAGGGGAAGCCTACGAGCAGTACTTC.